This passage covers 15 T cell receptor beta chains from one sample sequenced in a study of cytomegalovirus exposure and HLA in healthy donors. The PCR was carried out with 60 Vbeta primers and 13 Jbeta primers. The method was immunoSEQ multiplex PCR; TCRdb's version includes in-frame clones alone and lacks a portion of them. The data contain 150,000 to 200,000 clones, approximately 79% of them singletons. Sequencing was performed on PBMCs. These receptors were collected from a human donor in good health.

V usage is TRBV21-1 and J usage is TRBJ1-5. TRBV21-1 is termed a pseudogene. The CDR3 consists of 18 residues. This CDR3 reads CASSLQTISLIDNQPQHF. The CDR3 region has the DNA TGTGCCAGCAGCCTCCAGACTATTTCCCTTATTGACAATCAGCCCCAGCATTTT.

This chain connects TRBV6-6 to TRBJ2-1; the match to TRBD2 covers 9 bases. The CDR3 extends over 15 amino acids. Losses at the gene ends were 2 bases for V and 6 bases for J; bases not matched to a gene: 5. Germline V CDR1 and CDR2: MNHNY, SVGAGI (reference sequence). The CDR3 loop is CASSYEAGGSNEQFF. CDR3 nucleotides: TGTGCCAGCAGTTACGAGGCGGGGGGGAGCAATGAGCAGTTCTTC.

The chain combines TRBV5-1 with TRBJ1-2; perhaps TRBD1 as D (5 bases). The V end was cut by 0 bases, the J end by 2 bases, with 11 bases between. This CDR3 comprises 15 residues. CDR1 and CDR2 (germline): SGHRS, YFSETQ. The DNA for the CDR3 is TGCGCCAGCAGCTTGGAAGGGGCGGGGAACTATGGCTACACCTTC. Amino acid sequence: CASSLEGAGNYGYTF.

The chain carries TRBV2 and TRBJ2-3; D might be TRBD2 (6 bases). The CDR3 runs to 16 residues. V dropped 7 bases and J dropped 1 base, with 18 bases sitting between them. Per germline, CDR1 SNHLY and CDR2 FYNNEI. The CDR3 protein is CASTPFRDLGTDTQYF. The CDR3 DNA follows: TGTGCCAGCACCCCGTTCCGGGACTTGGGCACAGATACGCAGTATTTT.

CDR3: CASSVAGVVDEQFF. Here the CDR3 DNA reads TGTGCCAGCAGCGTAGCGGGGGTCGTGGATGAGCAGTTCTTC. The genes are TRBV9 and TRBJ2-1, with D perhaps TRBD2 (6 bases). CDR3 size: 14 residues. Germline V gene data show CDR1 as SGDLS and CDR2 as YYNGEE. V lost 0 bases, J lost 8 bases, and 12 bases lay in between. Filled out from reference TRBV9 and TRBJ2-1, the complete variable domain reads DSGVTQTPKHLITATGQRVTLRCSPRSGDLSVYWYQQSLDQGLQFLIQYYNGEERAKGNILERFSAQQFPDLHSELNLSSLELGDSALYFCASSVAGVVDEQFFGPGTRLTVL.

This clone came up once. The chain employs TRBV9 and TRBJ2-7, with no clear D. The germline gives CDR1 SGDLS, CDR2 YYNGEE. Trimming took off 2 bases at V and 6 bases at J, with 6 bases between the two ends. This CDR3 is 11 amino acids long. CDR3 protein: CASSVVCEQYF. The CDR3, as DNA: TGTGCCAGCAGCGTTGTCTGCGAGCAGTACTTC.

The chain carries TRBV5-1 and TRBJ2-7; 8 bases map to TRBD2. The CDR3 loop spans 13 amino acids. The germline V gene encodes CDR1 SGHRS and CDR2 YFSETQ. With V trimmed by 4 bases and J by 2 bases, 2 bases remained unmatched. In DNA form, the CDR3 reads TGCGCCAGCAGCCAACTAGCGGCCTACGAGCAGTACTTC. Amino acids: CASSQLAAYEQYF. Variable domain in full (rest from reference TRBV5-1 and TRBJ2-7): KAGVTQTPRYLIKTRGQQVTLSCSPISGHRSVSWYQQTPGQGLQFLFEYFSETQRNKGNFPGRFSGRQFSNSRSEMNVSTLELGDSALYLCASSQLAAYEQYFGPGTRLTVT.

The rearrangement uses TRBV27 and TRBJ1-1; D remains ambiguous. V was trimmed by 6 bases and J by 6 bases, leaving 14 bases between them. Germline CDR1 MNHEY, CDR2 SMNVEV (reference sequence). The CDR3 totals 13 residues. The CDR3 sequence is CASRAGGRAEAFF. The CDR3 DNA reads TGTGCCAGCAGGGCCGGAGGGAGGGCTGAAGCTTTCTTT.

Only a few counts were recorded for this clone. The rearrangement links TRBV6-6 to TRBJ2-1; the D gene is possibly TRBD2 (6 bases). Germline V lookup: CDR1 MNHNY, CDR2 SVGAGI (reference sequence). V lost 5 bases and J 6 bases, leaving 17 bases between the germline ends. This CDR3 is 15 amino acids long. The CDR3 DNA is TGTGCCAGCAGTCTTTACGGGACTTCACTCAATGAGCAGTTCTTC. Its translation is CASSLYGTSLNEQFF.

CDR3 DNA sequence: TGTGCCAGCAGCCCCACCCGACAGGGAAGCGTCGCCAAAAACATTCAGTACTTC. Residues: CASSPTRQGSVAKNIQYF. The chain combines TRBV4-2 with TRBJ2-4, with 7 nucleotides matching TRBD1. The length of the CDR3 is 18 residues. Losses at the gene ends were 4 bases for V and 1 base for J; bases not matched to a gene: 13. Germline CDR1 reads LGHNA; CDR2 reads YNFKEQ.

V gene TRBV5-1 combines with J gene TRBJ1-2; possibly TRBD1 for D (5 bases). Germline lookup yields CDR1 SGHRS and CDR2 YFSETQ. This CDR3 is built from 13 residues. V gave up 4 bases and J gave up 2 bases, with 9 bases separating them. CDR3 coding DNA: TGCGCCAGCAGCGTAGACAGCAACTATGGCTACACCTTC. The encoded protein is CASSVDSNYGYTF.

CDR3 in amino acids: CASSQEQAGGRVYTGELFF. In DNA form, the CDR3 reads TGCGCCAGCAGCCAAGAGCAGGCAGGGGGCAGGGTATACACCGGGGAGCTGTTTTTT. The chain carries TRBV4-1 and TRBJ2-2; 8 nucleotides match TRBD1. Per the germline V gene, CDR1 is MGHRA and CDR2 is YSYEKL. The CDR3 contains 19 residues. Losses at the gene ends were 0 bases for V and 3 bases for J; bases not matched to a gene: 12.

The J gene is TRBJ2-1, the V gene TRBV6-1, with TRBD2 as a possible D gene (6 bases). This CDR3 is 15 amino acids long. Trimming pared 4 bases from V and 7 bases from J, leaving 17 bases between. Germline V gene data show CDR1 as MNHNS and CDR2 as SASEGT. CDR3 bases: TGTGCCAGCAGTGCACCGGGACTGCCGCGGAATGAGCAGTTCTTC. Amino acid sequence: CASSAPGLPRNEQFF.

The gene calls are TRBV4-3 and TRBJ2-7, with D unclear. Trimming left V 1 base short and J 3 bases short, with 13 bases between. Per the germline V gene, CDR1 is LGHNA and CDR2 is YSLEER. This CDR3 is 15 amino acids long. The CDR3 loop is CASSQGLSLDYEQYF. The CDR3 DNA sequence: TGCGCCAGCAGCCAAGGTCTTTCCTTAGACTACGAGCAGTACTTC.

The rearrangement links TRBV10-3 to TRBJ1-4, with 7 bases aligning to TRBD1. Trimming took 4 bases from V and 8 from J; bases not matched to a gene: 7. The CDR3 length is 14 residues. Germline V gene sequence: CDR1 ENHRY, CDR2 SYGVKD. This CDR3 is CAISGQGGYEKLFF. The CDR3 DNA reads TGTGCCATCAGTGGACAGGGAGGCTACGAAAAACTGTTTTTT.